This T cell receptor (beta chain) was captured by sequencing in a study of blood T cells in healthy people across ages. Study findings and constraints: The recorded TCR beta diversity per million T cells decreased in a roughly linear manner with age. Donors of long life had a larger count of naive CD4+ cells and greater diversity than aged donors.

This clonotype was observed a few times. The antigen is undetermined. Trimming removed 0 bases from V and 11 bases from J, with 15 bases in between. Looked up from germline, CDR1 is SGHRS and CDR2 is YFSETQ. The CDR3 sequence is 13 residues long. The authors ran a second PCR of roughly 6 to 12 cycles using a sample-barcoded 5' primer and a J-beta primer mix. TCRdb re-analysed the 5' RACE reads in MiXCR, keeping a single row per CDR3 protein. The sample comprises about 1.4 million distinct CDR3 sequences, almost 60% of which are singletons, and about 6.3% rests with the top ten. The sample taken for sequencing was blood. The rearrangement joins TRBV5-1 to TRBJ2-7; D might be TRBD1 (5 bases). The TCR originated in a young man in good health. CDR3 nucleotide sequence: TGCGCCAGCAGCTTGGACAGGCCCTCAAGGGAGTACTTC. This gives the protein CASSLDRPSREYF.